The entry below describes one TCR beta chain. The antigen this receptor binds is unknown. The sample holds no much larger clone one base away, and base qualities are not on file. In total, approximately 690 healthy bone marrow donors made up the cohort. At the time of sampling, every cohort member was nominally healthy, though immune exposures that went unrecorded were likely present. The donor tested CMV seronegative, placing the donor among the 350 or so seronegative members of the cohort. Every donor gave a peripheral blood sample, and the peripheral blood mononuclear cells from that sample were used for TCR beta sequencing. Genomic DNA was extracted from the blood cell samples with the Qiagen DNeasy Blood Extraction Kit. Libraries were made using the immunoSEQ multiplex PCR assay. A mixture of 60 forward primers for TCR Vbeta segments and 13 reverse primers for TCR Jbeta segments was used in the multiplex PCR. The CDR3 region of rearranged TCR beta genes was amplified from genomic DNA with a multiplex PCR assay. Amplified TCR beta libraries were sequenced as 87-base-pair reads on the Illumina HiSeq System. The authors' pipeline ran thus. A later analysis counted about 82 million unique TCR beta chains across the 600 to 850 repertoires, and around 9.9 million of these chains were shared by at least two donors. Raw reads were error-corrected and collapsed into unique sequences with a nearest-neighbor algorithm that merged closely related sequences to remove PCR and sequencing errors. To assign V, D and J gene segments, CDR3 sequences were aligned to IMGT reference sequences. Each retained sequence needed at least a six-nucleotide match to both a V gene segment and a J gene segment. A rearrangement was called productive if the CDR3 had no stop codons and remained in frame with V and J, and every other rearrangement was called non-productive. Following IMGT convention, CDR3 was defined as the stretch from the second conserved V-encoded cysteine to the conserved J-encoded phenylalanine. The earlier analysis of some 580 of the donors excluded any sequence lacking an unambiguous match to a single V gene segment. An earlier analysis of some 500 of the donors classified V segments as functional when productive rearrangements were above 56.7% and as segregating when the standard deviation between donors was above 5%. A statistical classification framework was built for diagnosing cytomegalovirus status from the catalog of TCR beta chain sequences. A later analysis assigned V and J genes by comparing TCR nucleotide sequences with IMGT/GENE-DB human TR gene sequences. A later analysis assigned CDR3 sequences and most-parsimonious VDJ recombination scenarios with the TCRdist pipeline. A later analysis defined each TCR beta chain by its CDR3 amino acid sequence plus V-gene family, and excluded reads lacking a unique V-gene family. To address suspected cross-contamination and a sequencing artifact, a later analysis removed roughly 640 highly shared, low-generation-probability nucleotide sequences. A later analysis calculated a clonal expansion index for each public chain from normalized within-repertoire ranks of inferred template counts. Generation probabilities in a later analysis came from a VDJ recombination model fitted to out-of-frame rearrangements, and those results were checked against IGoR. In a later analysis, TCR-TCR, TCR-HLA and TCR-CMV co-occurrence was scored with hypergeometric tests, and a repertoire-size bias correction was applied to TCR pairs. In a later analysis, false discovery rates were estimated by permuting HLA or CMV assignments 20 times. A later analysis grouped co-occurring TCRs with DBSCAN, adding TCRdist sequence similarity when clustering within HLA-allele-positive subsets. Co-occurrence clustering excluded repertoires with fewer than 30,000 or more than 120,000 public chains, plus five with anomalous nucleotide sharing. TCRdb obtained this table from immuneACCESS and retained in-frame rearrangements with V and J assigned. These tables miss some clones; where compared with another copy, unresolved V genes account for less than half of the shortfall, and the remainder is unexplained. V and J calls and clone size are as listed in that table; D and trimming were resolved from the DNA. The sample data list some 150,000 clones, and 60% to 80% of these were observed just once. The ten largest clones add up to about 5.3% of the sample.

These data come from a study of cytomegalovirus exposure and HLA in healthy donors (TCRdb year 2017). About the full investigation: In an earlier analysis of around 540 of the donors, 276 Gb of sequence data and 90 million to 120 million unique TCR beta sequences from about 180 million T cells were reported. Roughly 300 gigabases of sequencing data and approximately 91 million unique TCR sequences made up an early release that covered approximately 620 HLA-typed donors. The genetic ancestry cluster associated with self-reported Caucasian donors included 70% to 85% of the roughly 380 genotyped donors. The study was designed to test whether signatures of past pathogen exposure could be identified by cataloging public T cell receptors. The study profiled the T cell repertoires of more than 500 subjects by immunosequencing and related them to cytomegalovirus serostatus. Along with the approximately 650-subject first cohort, a separate validation cohort of 120 different subjects was used. To predict cytomegalovirus infection status, the study combined high-throughput TCR immunosequencing, statistical association of individual TCRs with disease status, and machine learning. To study patterns of TCR occurrence, a later analysis re-analyzed previously published TCR beta repertoires from 500 to 850 donors and added high-resolution HLA genotyping. In the later analysis, no new phenotypic data were used to find candidate immune exposures; instead, reliance was placed on TCR beta sequences and their occurrence across donors. An earlier analysis of several hundred of the donors applied high-throughput TCR beta sequencing to assess whether each TCR beta V gene segment acted as functional or pseudogenic. Alongside the repertoire data, information on donor age, sex, ethnicity and CMV serostatus was compiled. Genome-wide SNP genotypes for about three fifths of the roughly 670 donors were used in a later genetic analysis, which treated that subset as a discovery cohort. All discovery cohort repertoires had been generated using a single sequencing platform. Both class I and class II loci were covered by HLA typing, at four-digit resolution. The number of typed donors differed by locus: about 620-640 for A, B, C, DRB1 and DQB1; some 500 for DQA1; 606 for DPA1; and around 470 for DPB1. Five DR-DQ haplotypes were handled as single units for association and clustering, since linkage in the cohort was strong. Among roughly 370 genotyped donors of the cohort, an average of 235,054 unique TCR beta nucleotide sequences were sequenced per donor, roughly 18% of them non-productive. Study-level results and caveats: Broadly in line with IMGT annotations, most TCR beta V segments showed up in productive rearrangements about 90% or about 30% of the time in an earlier analysis of under 700 of the donors. According to the authors, the approach could potentially be generalized to other disease states and immunological phenotypes. V-gene and J-gene trimming of TCR beta chains was associated with a missense DCLRE1C variant in a later genetic analysis, and the association was replicated in an independent cohort. According to a later analysis, parvovirus B19, influenza, CMV and Epstein-Barr virus appeared linked to several top co-occurrence clusters. Because counts were too low, roughly 16 rarely observed V segments, including chromosome 9 orphons, were excluded from the earlier analysis of 587 of the donors. In vitro tests confirmed that a few of the cytomegalovirus-associated TCR beta chains recognize cytomegalovirus antigens. HLA typing was unavailable for some donors at each locus, so association tests used only the typed subset. A group of highly shared sequence variants was considered likely to be a technical artifact of the sequencing pipeline. Compared with equally common non-associated chains, HLA-associated TCR beta chains in a later analysis were more clonally expanded and had lower generation probabilities. In a later genetic analysis, fewer N-insertions in productive TCRs were reported among donors in an Asian-associated ancestry cluster than the approximately 670-donor mean. For the cohort, immune exposure information was limited to CMV serostatus. A later analysis associated 15,000 to 20,000 TCR beta sequences with specific HLA alleles at a false discovery rate of 0.05. Linkage disequilibrium might explain the correlated functional status among segregating V segments, but an unknown experimental factor could not be excluded. In both the original and validation cohorts, the classifier was reported to diagnose cytomegalovirus status with high specificity and sensitivity. Some IMGT-functional V segments, including TRBV6-2 and TRBV6-3, could not be told apart with the 87-base-pair reads, so those segments were excluded. In a later analysis, the rate of TCR association differed among HLA loci, with DRB1 alleles having the most associated TCRs and HLA-C alleles having the fewest. A further reported finding was that TCR beta sequences accurately predicted the HLA-A and HLA-B alleles for most subjects in the first cohort. This cohort had only TCR beta chains sequenced, and the lack of alpha or paired-chain data limited which features could be detected. Across donors, most TCR sequences were observed very rarely, whereas some public TCRs were present in many individuals. Most CMV-associated TCR beta chains appeared to be HLA-restricted in a later analysis, and the HLA associations seemed to be driven largely by CMV exposure. A total of 150 to 200 TCR beta chains were listed by the study as associated with cytomegalovirus. When HLA alleles, especially DR and DQ, strongly co-occurred, TCR associations were difficult to assign to individual alleles. Sequencing depth was assumed to be roughly uniform across donors in the presence/absence analyses, though that assumption may not hold.

The germline V gene gives CDR1 as SGHRS and CDR2 as YFSETQ. The CDR3 numbers 13 residues from cysteine through phenylalanine. The kept DNA is CDR3 alone, 39 bases in frame from the first base. Between the V and J ends, shortened by 2 bases and 7 bases respectively, the junction contains 7 bases. Recombination linked TRBV5-1 to TRBJ1-6; the D gene assignment is ambiguous. The sample was PBMCs. The source of this sequence is a woman between 50 and 59 years old in good health and CMV-seronegative. CDR3 loop: CASSLGENSPLHF. The bases read TGCGCCAGCAGCTTAGGAGAGAATTCACCCCTCCACTTT. Outside the CDR3, residues come from the reference TRBV5-1 and TRBJ1-6 proteins, so the full variable domain is: KAGVTQTPRYLIKTRGQQVTLSCSPISGHRSVSWYQQTPGQGLQFLFEYFSETQRNKGNFPGRFSGRQFSNSRSEMNVSTLELGDSALYLCASSLGENSPLHFGNGTRLTVT.